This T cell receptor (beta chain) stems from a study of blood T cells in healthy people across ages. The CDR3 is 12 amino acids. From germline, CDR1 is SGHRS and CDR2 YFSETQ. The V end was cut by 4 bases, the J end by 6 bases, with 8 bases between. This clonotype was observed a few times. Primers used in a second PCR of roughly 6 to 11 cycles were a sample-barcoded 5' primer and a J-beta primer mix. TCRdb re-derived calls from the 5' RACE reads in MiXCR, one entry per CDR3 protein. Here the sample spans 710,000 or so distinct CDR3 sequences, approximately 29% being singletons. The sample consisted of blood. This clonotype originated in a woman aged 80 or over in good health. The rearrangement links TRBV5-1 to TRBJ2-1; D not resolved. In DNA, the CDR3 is TGCGCCAGCAGCCAGGACGGCAATGAGCAGTTCTTC. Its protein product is CASSQDGNEQFF.